This TCR beta chain was observed in a study of T cell responses to AZD1222 COVID-19 vaccine. Study findings and constraints: Unmutated variant regions are reportedly targeted by nearly half of spike-specific TCRs. Increases in Spike-specific TCR breadth and depth were seen after two AZD1222 doses.

Notes on this clone: Its antigen is as yet unknown. Other DNA sequences from this sample encode an identical CDR3 as well.

The CDR3 contains 13 residues. Germline CDR1 and CDR2: MDHEN and SYDVKM. The germline V and J ends were trimmed by 3 bases and 4 bases, with 4 bases remaining between them. The assay was immunoSEQ multiplex PCR, and TCRdb's table has in-frame clones only and misses some. The table shows 150,000 to 200,000 clones, with 85% to 90% occurring only once. The sequence came from an adult in good health. V is TRBV28 and J is TRBJ2-6; no clear D. The material was peripheral blood, obtained on day 0 of MenACWY control vaccination. DNA of the CDR3: TGTGCCAGCAGTTTTTCCGGGGCCAACGTCCTGACTTTC. Translated, it gives CASSFSGANVLTF.